The rows below give T cell receptor beta chains drawn from one sample of a study of T cells in Graves' hyperthyroidism and ophthalmopathy. TCRdb reanalysed the multiplex PCR reads using MiXCR and keeps one entry per CDR3 protein. This table has a few hundred thousand distinct CDR3 sequences, about 15% appearing once. The sequencing input was blood. The receptors come from a woman aged 40 to 49 with Graves' hyperthyroidism that later progressed to Graves' ophthalmopathy. The CDR3 runs from the conserved cysteine through the conserved F or W. D genes are given only for firm matches. Clone size is given for some rows only: seen once, a few or many times, or a class if the clone is expanded.

D: -
J: TRBJ2-1
V: TRBV19
size: many
CDR3: CASSMVVGVNNEQFF
DNA: TGTGCCAGTAGTATGGTAGTGGGAGTAAACAATGAGCAGTTCTTC

D: TRBD1
J: TRBJ2-7
V: TRBV6-1
size: many
CDR3: CASSLDRGQNYEQYF
DNA: TGTGCCAGCAGTTTAGACAGGGGGCAAAATTACGAGCAGTACTTC

D: TRBD1
J: TRBJ1-1
V: TRBV7-9
size: many
CDR3: CASSSSGTENTEAFF
DNA: TGTGCCAGCAGCTCATCCGGGACAGAGAACACTGAAGCTTTCTTT

D: -
J: TRBJ2-5
V: TRBV7-9
size: -
CDR3: CASSLSLTGLVGKTQYF
DNA: TGTGCCAGCAGCTTATCGCTCACGGGTCTAGTCGGGAAGACCCAGTACTTC

D: -
J: TRBJ2-2
V: TRBV30
size: many
CDR3: CAWEIGNTGELFF
DNA: TGTGCCTGGGAGATCGGGAACACCGGGGAGCTGTTTTTT

D: -
J: TRBJ1-5
V: TRBV5-1
size: -
CDR3: CASSLVATDSNQPQHF
DNA: TGCGCCAGCAGCTTGGTTGCCACAGATAGCAATCAGCCCCAGCATTTT

D: -
J: TRBJ1-4
V: TRBV20-1
size: many
CDR3: CSALLATNEKLFF
DNA: TGCAGTGCTCTTCTTGCAACTAATGAAAAACTGTTTTTT

D: -
J: TRBJ1-1
V: TRBV20-1
size: -
CDR3: CSAPVDLNTEAFF
DNA: TGCAGTGCCCCGGTGGACCTTAACACTGAAGCTTTCTTT

D: -
J: TRBJ1-1
V: TRBV28
size: many
CDR3: CASGTEAFF
DNA: TGTGCCAGCGGCACTGAAGCTTTCTTT

D: -
J: TRBJ1-1
V: TRBV7-8
size: many
CDR3: CASSFGVRDSDAEAFF
DNA: TGTGCCAGCAGCTTCGGAGTACGGGACTCAGATGCTGAAGCTTTCTTT

D: TRBD2
J: TRBJ2-7
V: TRBV20-1
size: many
CDR3: CSALHGLAGYEQYF
DNA: TGCAGTGCCCTACATGGACTAGCGGGATACGAGCAGTACTTC

D: TRBD2
J: TRBJ2-1
V: TRBV30
size: many
CDR3: CASELAGGPLFYNEQFF
DNA: TGTGCCTCAGAACTAGCGGGAGGGCCCCTTTTTTACAATGAGCAGTTCTTC

D: -
J: TRBJ2-3
V: TRBV7-8
size: many
CDR3: CASSPPSNTDTQYF
DNA: TGTGCCAGCAGCCCCCCAAGCAACACAGATACGCAGTATTTT

D: -
J: TRBJ2-2
V: TRBV11-3
size: many
CDR3: CASSPHRGTGELFF
DNA: TGTGCCAGCAGCCCTCATAGGGGCACCGGGGAGCTGTTTTTT

D: -
J: TRBJ2-3
V: TRBV2
size: many
CDR3: CASSDSGISHTDTQYF
DNA: TGTGCCAGCAGTGATTCAGGGATCAGTCACACAGATACGCAGTATTTT

D: TRBD2
J: TRBJ2-1
V: TRBV10-3
size: many
CDR3: CATSTRQAGVYEQFF
DNA: TGTGCCACCTCCACAAGGCAAGCGGGAGTCTATGAGCAGTTCTTC

D: TRBD2
J: TRBJ2-7
V: TRBV6-2/TRBV6-3
size: many
CDR3: CASRRLAAVYEQYF
DNA: TGTGCCAGCAGACGACTAGCGGCAGTCTACGAGCAGTACTTC